Listed here are 3 T cell receptor beta chains from one sample, sequenced in a study of blood T cell repertoires in COVID-19. The method was immunoSEQ multiplex PCR; TCRdb's version includes in-frame clones alone and lacks a portion of them. The data contain about 140,000 clones, over 70% of them singletons. Sequencing was done on a sample of peripheral blood. The receptor source for this set is a man between 60 and 75 years old with active or convalescent COVID-19.

The chain uses TRBV6-5 and TRBJ2-2; D is ambiguous. CDR1 MNHEY and CDR2 SVGAGI come from the germline V gene. V was shortened by 6 bases and J by 3 bases, with 11 bases between the two germline ends. CDR3 length equals 14 residues. The CDR3 loop is CASSPEPHTGELFF. The CDR3 DNA reads as TGTGCCAGCAGCCCCGAGCCGCACACCGGGGAGCTGTTTTTT.

V and J are TRBV18 and TRBJ2-5; TRBD1 matches at 10 bases. Germline V gene lookup returns CDR1 KGHSH and CDR2 LQKENI. The CDR3 totals 14 residues. The trim removed 6 bases at V and 2 bases at J, leaving 3 bases unmatched. The CDR3 DNA reads as TGTGCCAGCTCGCGGGACAGGGGACAAGAGACCCAGTACTTC. Its translation is CASSRDRGQETQYF.

The V call is TRBV7-3, the J call TRBJ2-5; D is undetermined. The V and J ends lost 5 bases and 3 bases respectively, with 10 bases between them. The CDR3 is 13 residues long. Per germline, CDR1 SGHTA and CDR2 FQGTGA. The chain's CDR3 is CASSRVPKETQYF. CDR3 bases: TGTGCCAGCAGCCGGGTCCCTAAAGAGACCCAGTACTTC.